The entry below gives a single T cell receptor (beta chain) sequence along with its context. The target antigen is unknown. This sample is drawn from a study of T cell repertoires in cytomegalovirus infection. Study context: Public TCR beta signatures provided an indication of both CMV infection and a matching HLA type. Study conclusions and caveats: HLA-C-restricted CMV clonotypes gave the most frequent clonotype in two of eight donors.

In germline, CDR1 is SGHVT, CDR2 SQSDAQ. The ends were cut back, 2 bases at V and 7 bases at J, with 12 bases in the middle. The CDR3 extends over 13 amino acids. TCRdb itself ran the reads through MiXCR, one entry per CDR3 protein. The sample holds more than 75,000 distinct CDR3 sequences, 25% to 35% seen once. V and J are TRBV7-4 and TRBJ2-7; the D call may be TRBD1 or TRBD2 (5 bases each). This receptor was taken from a human donor in good health (CMV status not recorded). Some clones in this sample may be carry-over from other donors' samples. This specimen consisted of CD8+ T cells from cultured PBMCs, obtained from culture after CMV antigen stimulation. The CDR3 coding sequence is TGTGCCAGCAGCTTATATGGGACGGATGAGCAGTACTTC. Residues: CASSLYGTDEQYF.